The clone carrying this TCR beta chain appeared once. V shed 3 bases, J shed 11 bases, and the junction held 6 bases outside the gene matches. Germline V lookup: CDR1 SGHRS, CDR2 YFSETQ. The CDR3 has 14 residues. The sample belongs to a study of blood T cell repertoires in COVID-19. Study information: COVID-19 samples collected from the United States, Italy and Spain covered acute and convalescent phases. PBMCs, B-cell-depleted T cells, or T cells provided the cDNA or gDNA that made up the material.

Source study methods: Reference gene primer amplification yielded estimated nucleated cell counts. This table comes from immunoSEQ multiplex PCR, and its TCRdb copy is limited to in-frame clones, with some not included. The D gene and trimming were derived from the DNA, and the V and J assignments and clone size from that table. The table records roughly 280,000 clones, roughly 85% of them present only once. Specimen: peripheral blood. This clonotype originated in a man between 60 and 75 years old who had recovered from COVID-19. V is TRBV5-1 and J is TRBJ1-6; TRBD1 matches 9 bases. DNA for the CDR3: TGCGCCAGCAGCTCAGGGACAGGGTCTCCACCCCTCCACTTT. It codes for CASSSGTGSPPLHF.